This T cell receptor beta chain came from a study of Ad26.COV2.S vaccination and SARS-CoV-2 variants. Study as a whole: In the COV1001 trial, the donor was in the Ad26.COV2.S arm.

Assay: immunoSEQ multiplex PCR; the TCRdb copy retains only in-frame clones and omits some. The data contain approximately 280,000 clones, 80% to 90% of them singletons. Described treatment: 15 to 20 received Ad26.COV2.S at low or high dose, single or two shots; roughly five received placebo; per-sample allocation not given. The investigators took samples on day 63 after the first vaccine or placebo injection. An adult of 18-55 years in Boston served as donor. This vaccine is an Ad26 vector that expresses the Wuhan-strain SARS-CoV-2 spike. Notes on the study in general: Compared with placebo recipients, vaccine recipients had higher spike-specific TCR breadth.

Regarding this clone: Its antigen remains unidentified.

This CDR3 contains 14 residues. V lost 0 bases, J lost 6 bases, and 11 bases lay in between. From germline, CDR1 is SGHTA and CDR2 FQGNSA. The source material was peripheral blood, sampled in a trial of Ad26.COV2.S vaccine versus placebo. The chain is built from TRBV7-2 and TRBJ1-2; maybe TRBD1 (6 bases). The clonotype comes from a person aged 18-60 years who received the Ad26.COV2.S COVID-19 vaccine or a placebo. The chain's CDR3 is CASSLARGRDGYTF. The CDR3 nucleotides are TGTGCCAGCAGCTTAGCCCGGGGGCGAGATGGCTACACCTTC.